This TCR beta chain is drawn from a study of blood T cell repertoires in COVID-19. Data came from immunoSEQ multiplex PCR; TCRdb stores just in-frame clones and leaves some out. The table records 350,000 or so clones, roughly 90% of them present only once. V was pared by 4 bases and J by 5 bases, with 16 bases between. The CDR3 spans 14 residues. Germline V gene lookup returns CDR1 SGHDT and CDR2 YYEEEE. The chain is built from TRBV5-6 and TRBJ2-7; D perhaps matches TRBD2 (5 bases). Material: PBMCs or T cells enriched from blood (not recorded which). The sequence was collected from a woman aged 30 to 39 who had been exposed to COVID-19. The CDR3 DNA sequence: TGTGCCAGCAGCCGGAGGCGGGTCAGCAACGAGCAGTACTTC. It is translated as CASSRRRVSNEQYF.